Included here is one TCR beta chain sequence, with context. The junction does not match germline at one end; this may be a read error. This sample also contains other DNA sequences that code for the same CDR3. In germline, CDR1 is MNHEY, CDR2 SVGAGI. The CDR3 length is 14 residues. TCRB transcripts that were expressed got sequenced, as all of the isolated RNA had been reverse transcribed. The protocol was immunoSEQ multiplex PCR, while the TCRdb copy is restricted to in-frame clones and leaves out a portion. This sample has 860,000 or so clones, with 17% found just once. The data belong to a study of beta chain features in type 1 diabetes.

The V and J genes are TRBV6-5 and TRBJ2-3; no clear D gene. Sequenced sample: naive CD4+ T cells from blood. The clonotype originates from a woman aged 18-29 years in good health. The CDR3 DNA is TGTGCCAGCAGTTACTCTTCCCGCACGGATACGCAGTATTTT. As protein: CASSYSSRTDTQYF.